This T cell receptor (beta chain) emerged from a study of blood T cell repertoires in COVID-19. Ages ranged from 18 to 89 years, with residence in around 24 US areas. Sequencing was performed with immunoSEQ multiplex PCR; in TCRdb, only in-frame clones are kept and a portion is missing. The table has more than 200,000 clones, around 86% seen once. The receptor was isolated from a man in his forties who had recovered from COVID-19. Source material: PBMCs or T cells enriched from blood (not recorded which).

CDR3 in DNA: TGTGCCAGCAGCCAAGGCAGGTCCCGGTCCTACAATGAGCAGTTCTTC. It specifies CASSQGRSRSYNEQFF. The rearrangement uses TRBV4-2 and TRBJ2-1; no firm D call. The germline CDR1 and CDR2 sequences are LGHNA and YNFKEQ. V was shortened by 1 base and J by 1 base, with 11 bases between the two germline ends. CDR3 size: 16 residues.